These T cell receptor beta chains were read from a single sample in a study of cytotoxic CD8 clonotypes in ibrutinib-treated CLL. The data were produced by immunoSEQ multiplex PCR, yet TCRdb's version contains in-frame clones alone and is incomplete. The sample holds about 200,000 clones, 79% seen once. The sample was PBMCs, taken after 12 months of ibrutinib treatment. The receptors originated from a human donor with chronic lymphocytic leukemia. Each CDR3 is given with its conserved first and last residue. D genes are given only for firm matches. A row's size may be missing; if present it is once, few, many or a size class.

j_gene,d_gene,abundance,v_gene,CDR3aa,CDR3nt
TRBJ1-4,.,.,TRBV19,CASSIPSGGNNEKLFF,TGTGCCAGTAGTATCCCGAGTGGGGGGAATAATGAAAAACTGTTTTTT
TRBJ2-2,.,.,TRBV29-1,CSVEDLLNTGELFF,TGCAGCGTTGAAGATCTTTTGAACACCGGGGAGCTGTTTTTT
TRBJ1-4,.,.,TRBV28,CASFQGSPEKLFF,TGTGCCAGCTTCCAGGGGTCTCCTGAAAAACTGTTTTTT
TRBJ2-1,TRBD1,.,TRBV10-3,CAIRSPDRLTYNEQFF,TGTGCCATCAGATCCCCGGACAGGCTCACCTACAATGAGCAGTTCTTC
TRBJ2-1,TRBD1,.,TRBV27,CASSPPRRVRQGFRGEQFF,TGTGCCAGCAGCCCCCCTCGACGAGTCCGACAGGGCTTCCGAGGTGAGCAGTTCTTC
TRBJ2-7,TRBD1,few,TRBV14,CASGGTGRYEQYF,TGTGCCAGCGGTGGGACAGGGCGGTACGAGCAGTACTTC
TRBJ1-6,.,.,TRBV5-1,CASSLSWMKNSPLHF,TGCGCCAGCAGCTTGAGTTGGATGAAGAATTCACCCCTCCACTTT
TRBJ2-1,.,few,TRBV11-2,CASNPVPGPQFF,TGTGCCAGCAATCCCGTTCCGGGACCTCAGTTCTTC
TRBJ2-2,TRBD2,.,TRBV5-1,CASSFLGLASGELFF,TGCGCCAGCAGCTTCCTCGGACTAGCCTCGGGGGAGCTGTTTTTT
TRBJ1-1,TRBD1,few,TRBV4-1,CASTDYTKQGMNTEAFF,TGCGCCAGCACCGACTACACTAAACAGGGGATGAACACTGAAGCTTTCTTT